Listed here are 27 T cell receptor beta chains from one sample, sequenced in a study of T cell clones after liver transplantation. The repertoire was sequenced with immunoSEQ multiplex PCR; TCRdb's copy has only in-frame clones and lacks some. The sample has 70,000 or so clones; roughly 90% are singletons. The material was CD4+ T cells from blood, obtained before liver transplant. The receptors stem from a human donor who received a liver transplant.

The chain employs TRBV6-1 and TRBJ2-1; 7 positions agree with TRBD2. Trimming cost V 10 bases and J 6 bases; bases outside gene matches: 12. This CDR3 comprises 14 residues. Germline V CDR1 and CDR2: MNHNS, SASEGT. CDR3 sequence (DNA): TGTGCCACCTTGGAGCAGGGAGGGATCAATGAGCAGTTCTTC. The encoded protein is CATLEQGGINEQFF.

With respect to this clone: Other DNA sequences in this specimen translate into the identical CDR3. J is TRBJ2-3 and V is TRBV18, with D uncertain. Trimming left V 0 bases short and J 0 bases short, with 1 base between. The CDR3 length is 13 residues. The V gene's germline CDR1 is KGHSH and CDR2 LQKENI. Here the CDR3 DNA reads TGTGCCAGCTCACCACCTAGCACAGATACGCAGTATTTT. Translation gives CASSPPSTDTQYF.

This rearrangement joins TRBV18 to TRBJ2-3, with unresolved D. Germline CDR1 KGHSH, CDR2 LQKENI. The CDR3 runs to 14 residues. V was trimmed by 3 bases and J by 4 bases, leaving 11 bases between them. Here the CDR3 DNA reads TGTGCCAGCTCACCTTTCGAGAAGCCAGATACGCAGTATTTT. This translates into CASSPFEKPDTQYF.

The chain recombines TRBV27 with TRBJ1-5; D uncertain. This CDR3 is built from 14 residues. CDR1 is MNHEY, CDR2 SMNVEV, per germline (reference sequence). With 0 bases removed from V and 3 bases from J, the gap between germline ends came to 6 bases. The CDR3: CASSLSTSNQPQHF. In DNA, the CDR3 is TGTGCCAGCAGTTTATCCACGTCCAATCAGCCCCAGCATTTT.

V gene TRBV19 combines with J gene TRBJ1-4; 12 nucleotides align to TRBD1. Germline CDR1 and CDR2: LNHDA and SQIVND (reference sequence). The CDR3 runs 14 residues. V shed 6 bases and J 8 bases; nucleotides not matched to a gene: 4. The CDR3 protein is CASRRGQGAEKLFF. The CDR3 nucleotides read TGTGCCAGTAGAAGGGGACAGGGGGCGGAAAAACTGTTTTTT.

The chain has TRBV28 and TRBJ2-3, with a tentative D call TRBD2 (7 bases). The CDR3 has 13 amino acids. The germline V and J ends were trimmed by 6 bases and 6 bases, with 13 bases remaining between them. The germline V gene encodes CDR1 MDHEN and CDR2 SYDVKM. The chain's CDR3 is CASRGGGVDTQYF. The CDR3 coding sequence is TGTGCCAGCAGAGGGGGGGGCGTCGATACGCAGTATTTT.

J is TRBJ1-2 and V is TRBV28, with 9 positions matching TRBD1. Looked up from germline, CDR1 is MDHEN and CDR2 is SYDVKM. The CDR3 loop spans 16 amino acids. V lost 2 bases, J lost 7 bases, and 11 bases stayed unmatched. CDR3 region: CASSLPGGTGRFGYTF. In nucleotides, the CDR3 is TGTGCCAGCAGTTTACCCGGGGGGACAGGGCGGTTTGGCTACACCTTC.

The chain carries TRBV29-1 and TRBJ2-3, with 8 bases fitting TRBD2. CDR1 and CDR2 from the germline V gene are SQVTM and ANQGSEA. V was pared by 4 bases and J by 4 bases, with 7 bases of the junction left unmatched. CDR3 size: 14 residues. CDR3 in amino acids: CSVGGTSSADTQYF. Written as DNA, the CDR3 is TGCAGCGTTGGTGGGACTAGTTCGGCAGATACGCAGTATTTT.

The DNA of the CDR3 is TGTGCCAGCAGTTTGGGGCCAGGGGTTACCACTGAAGCTTTCTTT. Translated, it gives CASSLGPGVTTEAFF. The chain has TRBV6-5 and TRBJ1-1; D might be TRBD1 (6 bases). This CDR3 spans 15 amino acids. Trimming removed 4 bases from V and 4 bases from J, with 16 bases in between. The germline V gene encodes CDR1 MNHEY and CDR2 SVGAGI.

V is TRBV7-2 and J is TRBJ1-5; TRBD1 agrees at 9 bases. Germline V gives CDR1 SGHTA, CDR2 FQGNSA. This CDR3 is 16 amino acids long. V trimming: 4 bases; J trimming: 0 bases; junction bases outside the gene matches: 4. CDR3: CASSSGDRVSNQPQHF. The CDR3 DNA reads TGTGCCAGCAGCTCAGGGGACAGGGTTAGCAATCAGCCCCAGCATTTT.

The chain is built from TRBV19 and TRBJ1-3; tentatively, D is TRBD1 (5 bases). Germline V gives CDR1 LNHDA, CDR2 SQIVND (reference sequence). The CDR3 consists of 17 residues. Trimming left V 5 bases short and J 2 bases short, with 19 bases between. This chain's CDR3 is CASSSHLTRGAGNTIYF. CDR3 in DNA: TGTGCCAGTAGTTCTCACCTGACTCGGGGGGCTGGAAACACCATATATTTT.

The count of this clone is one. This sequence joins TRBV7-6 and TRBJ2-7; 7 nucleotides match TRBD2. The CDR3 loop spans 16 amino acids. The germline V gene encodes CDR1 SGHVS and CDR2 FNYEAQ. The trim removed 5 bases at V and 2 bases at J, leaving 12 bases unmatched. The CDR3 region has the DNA TGTGCCAGCAGCAAAGGTCCCAGCCGGGAGGCCTACGAGCAGTACTTC. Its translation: CASSKGPSREAYEQYF.

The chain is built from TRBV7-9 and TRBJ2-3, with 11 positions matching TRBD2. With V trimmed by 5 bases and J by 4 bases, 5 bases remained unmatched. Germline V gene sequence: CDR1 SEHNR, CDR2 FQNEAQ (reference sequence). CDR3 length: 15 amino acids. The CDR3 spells CASSQTSGSADTQYF. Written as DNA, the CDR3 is TGTGCCAGCAGCCAAACTAGCGGGAGCGCAGATACGCAGTATTTT.

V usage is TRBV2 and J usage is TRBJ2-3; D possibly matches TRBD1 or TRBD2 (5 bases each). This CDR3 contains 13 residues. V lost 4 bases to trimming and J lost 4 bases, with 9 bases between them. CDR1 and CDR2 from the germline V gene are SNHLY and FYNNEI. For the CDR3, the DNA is TGTGCCAGCAGTGGAGGGGTGTCAGATACGCAGTATTTT. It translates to CASSGGVSDTQYF.

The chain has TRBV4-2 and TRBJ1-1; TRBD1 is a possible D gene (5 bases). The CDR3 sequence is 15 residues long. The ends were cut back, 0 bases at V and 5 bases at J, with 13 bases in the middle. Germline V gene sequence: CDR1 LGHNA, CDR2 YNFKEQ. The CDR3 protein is CASSQERNGGTEAFF. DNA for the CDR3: TGTGCCAGCAGCCAAGAGAGGAACGGGGGGACTGAAGCTTTCTTT.

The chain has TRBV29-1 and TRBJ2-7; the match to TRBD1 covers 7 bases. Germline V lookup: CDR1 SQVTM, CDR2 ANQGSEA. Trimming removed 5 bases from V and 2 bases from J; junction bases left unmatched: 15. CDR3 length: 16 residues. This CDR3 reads CSVIQTGPGTTYEQYF. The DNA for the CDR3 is TGCAGCGTTATACAGACAGGGCCAGGAACAACCTACGAGCAGTACTTC.

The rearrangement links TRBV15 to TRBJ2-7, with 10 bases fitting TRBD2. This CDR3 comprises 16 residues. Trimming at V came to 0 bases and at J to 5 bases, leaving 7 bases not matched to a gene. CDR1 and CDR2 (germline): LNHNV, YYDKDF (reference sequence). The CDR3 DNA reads TGTGCCACCAGCAGAGATTCTAGCGGGGGAGTGCACGAGCAGTACTTC. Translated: CATSRDSSGGVHEQYF.

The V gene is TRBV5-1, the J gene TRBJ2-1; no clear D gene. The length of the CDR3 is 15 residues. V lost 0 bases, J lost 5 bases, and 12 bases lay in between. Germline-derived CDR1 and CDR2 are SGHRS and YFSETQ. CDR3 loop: CASSLALSSHNEQFF. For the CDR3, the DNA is TGCGCCAGCAGCTTGGCCTTGAGCAGCCACAATGAGCAGTTCTTC.

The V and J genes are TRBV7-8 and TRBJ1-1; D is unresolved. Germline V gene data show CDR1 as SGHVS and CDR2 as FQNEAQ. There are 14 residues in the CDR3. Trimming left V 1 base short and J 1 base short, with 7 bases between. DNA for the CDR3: TGTGCCAGCAGCTTAGGCCAGGCGAACACTGAAGCTTTCTTT. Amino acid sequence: CASSLGQANTEAFF.

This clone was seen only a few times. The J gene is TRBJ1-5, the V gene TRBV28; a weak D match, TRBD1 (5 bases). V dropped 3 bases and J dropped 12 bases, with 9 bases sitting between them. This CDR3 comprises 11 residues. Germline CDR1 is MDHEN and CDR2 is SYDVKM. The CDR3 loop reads CASSFQDIQHF. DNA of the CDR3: TGTGCCAGCAGTTTCCAGGACATCCAGCATTTT. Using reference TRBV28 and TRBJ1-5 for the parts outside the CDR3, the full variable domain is DVKVTQSSRYLVKRTGEKVFLECVQDMDHENMFWYRQDPGLGLRLIYFSYDVKMKEKGDIPEGYSVSREKKERFSLILESASTNQTSMYLCASSFQDIQHFGDGTRLSIL.

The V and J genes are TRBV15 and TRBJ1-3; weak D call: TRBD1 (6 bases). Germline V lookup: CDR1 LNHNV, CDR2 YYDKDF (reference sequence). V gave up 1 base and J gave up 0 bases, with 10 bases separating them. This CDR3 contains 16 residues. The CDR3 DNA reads TGTGCCACCAGCAGAGGGACAGTAAGCTCTGGAAACACCATATATTTT. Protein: CATSRGTVSSGNTIYF.

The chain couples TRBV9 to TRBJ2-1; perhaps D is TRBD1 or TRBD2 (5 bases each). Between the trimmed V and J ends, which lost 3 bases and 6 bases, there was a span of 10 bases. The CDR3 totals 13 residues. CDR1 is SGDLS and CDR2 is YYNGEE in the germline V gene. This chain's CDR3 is CASSGGPTNEQFF. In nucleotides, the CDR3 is TGTGCCAGCAGCGGGGGACCCACCAATGAGCAGTTCTTC.

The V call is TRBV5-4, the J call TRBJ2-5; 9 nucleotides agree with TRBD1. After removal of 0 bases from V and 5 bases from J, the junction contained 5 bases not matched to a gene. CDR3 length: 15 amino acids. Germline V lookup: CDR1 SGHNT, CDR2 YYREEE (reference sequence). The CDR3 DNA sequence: TGTGCCAGCAGCTTGGCCGGACAGGGGTATGAGACCCAGTACTTC. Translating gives CASSLAGQGYETQYF.

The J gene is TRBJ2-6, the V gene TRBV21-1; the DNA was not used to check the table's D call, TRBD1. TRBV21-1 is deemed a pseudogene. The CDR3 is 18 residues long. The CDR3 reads CASSYRGRGNSGANVLTF. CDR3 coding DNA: TGTGCCAGCAGCTACAGGGGGCGGGGGAACTCTGGGGCCAACGTCCTGACTTTC.

The CDR3 here is CASSFLGSSSDEQFF. In nucleotides, the CDR3 is TGCGCCAGCAGCTTTCTTGGATCTAGTTCTGATGAGCAGTTCTTC. The rearrangement links TRBV5-1 to TRBJ2-1; D remains ambiguous. With 2 bases removed from V and 8 bases from J, the gap between germline ends came to 17 bases. Germline lookup yields CDR1 SGHRS and CDR2 YFSETQ. This CDR3 has 15 amino acids.

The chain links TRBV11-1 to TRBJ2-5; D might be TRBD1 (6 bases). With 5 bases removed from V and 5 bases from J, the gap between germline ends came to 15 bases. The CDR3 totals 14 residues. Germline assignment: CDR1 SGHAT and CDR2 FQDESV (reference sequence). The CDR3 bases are TGTGCCAGCAGCCAGTTCGTGGGGGCGGAGACCCAGTACTTC. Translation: CASSQFVGAETQYF.

This chain's CDR3 is CASKGQGTGMNTEAFF. The CDR3, as DNA: TGTGCCAGTAAGGGACAGGGTACGGGCATGAACACTGAAGCTTTCTTT. The rearrangement uses TRBV11-1 and TRBJ1-1; 9 bases agree with TRBD1. This CDR3 comprises 16 residues. Trimming took 9 bases from V and 0 from J; bases not matched to a gene: 11. Germline values: CDR1 SGHAT, CDR2 FQDESV (reference sequence).